Presented here are 8 T cell receptor beta chains from one specimen sequenced in a study of cytomegalovirus exposure and HLA in healthy donors. PCR involved 60 Vbeta and 13 Jbeta primers. This table comes from immunoSEQ multiplex PCR, and its TCRdb copy is limited to in-frame clones, with some not included. The sample contains around 120,000 clones, around 76% of which appear only once. Sample: PBMCs. These receptors all stem from a man aged 55 to 70 in good health and CMV-seropositive.

This chain connects TRBV5-1 to TRBJ2-3; D perhaps matches TRBD1 (6 bases). The ends were cut back, 1 base at V and 0 bases at J, with 6 bases in the middle. The germline gives CDR1 SGHRS, CDR2 YFSETQ. The CDR3 is made up of 14 amino acids. CDR3 coding DNA: TGCGCCAGCAGCTTGACAGGGAGCACAGATACGCAGTATTTT. Translated: CASSLTGSTDTQYF.

The chain recombines TRBV5-5 with TRBJ1-2; 7 nucleotides align to TRBD1. With V trimmed by 2 bases and J by 4 bases, 5 bases remained unmatched. From germline, CDR1 is SGHKS and CDR2 YYEKEE (reference sequence). This CDR3 region has 14 residues. The CDR3 nucleotides are TGTGCCAGCAGCTTCTCGGGACAGCTCTATGGCTACACCTTC. It encodes CASSFSGQLYGYTF.

J is TRBJ1-5 and V is TRBV18; D is undetermined. The length of the CDR3 is 14 residues. Germline V gives CDR1 KGHSH, CDR2 LQKENI. The germline V and J ends were trimmed by 4 bases and 6 bases, with 13 bases remaining between them. The DNA for the CDR3 is TGTGCCAGCTCACTCGGGATTCTCGGTCAGCCCCAGCATTTT. Its protein product is CASSLGILGQPQHF.

This chain joins TRBV11-2 and TRBJ2-1, with 8 bases lining up with TRBD2. There are 16 residues in the CDR3. V dropped 1 base and J dropped 10; count of bases not matched to a gene: 12. Germline assignment: CDR1 SGHAT and CDR2 FQNNGV. DNA of the CDR3: TGTGCCAGCAGCTTAGCTCCCGCTAGCGGGCTCAGGGAGCAGTTCTTC. Protein product: CASSLAPASGLREQFF.

This clone was counted a single time. This chain connects TRBV5-1 to TRBJ1-6; D gene ambiguous. From germline, CDR1 is SGHRS and CDR2 YFSETQ. V shed 0 bases and J shed 8 bases, with 12 bases lying between them. CDR3 size: 15 residues. CDR3 sequence: CASSLVVGRDSPLHF. The CDR3 coding sequence is TGCGCCAGCAGCTTGGTGGTAGGGCGGGATTCACCCCTCCACTTT.

Regarding this clone: This sample also contains other DNA sequences that code for the same CDR3. The V call is TRBV6-5, the J call TRBJ2-7, with TRBD2 matching over 10 bases. V was clipped by 0 bases and J by 3 bases; unmatched bases: 2. The CDR3 consists of 15 residues. From germline, CDR1 is MNHEY and CDR2 SVGAGI. The CDR3 region is CASSYSGLAYYEQYF. The CDR3 nucleotides are TGTGCCAGCAGTTACTCGGGACTAGCGTACTACGAGCAGTACTTC.

The chain carries TRBV28 and TRBJ2-7; no definite D call. V was shortened by 2 bases and J by 5 bases, with 7 bases between the two germline ends. The CDR3 totals 12 residues. CDR1 MDHEN and CDR2 SYDVKM come from the germline V gene. The CDR3 DNA reads TGTGCCAGCAGTTTAGTCAGGAACGAGCAGTACTTC. It encodes CASSLVRNEQYF.

The chain is built from TRBV11-2 and TRBJ2-1, with D perhaps matching TRBD1 (5 bases). Deletions cut 5 bases from V and 6 bases from J, with 11 bases between. Germline V gene lookup returns CDR1 SGHAT and CDR2 FQNNGV. The length of the CDR3 is 13 residues. In nucleotides, the CDR3 is TGTGCCAGCAGCCCTCGACAGACCAATGAGCAGTTCTTC. It yields the protein CASSPRQTNEQFF.